This T cell receptor beta chain stems from a study of shared clonotypes between healthy human individuals. General study points: It was expected that sequencing depth would affect clonotype sharing among donors.

Clones were read by immunoSEQ multiplex PCR, and TCRdb kept only the in-frame ones, dropping some. The repertoire has roughly 2.4 million clones, approximately 96% of them found once; the top ten carry more than 0.1%. This CDR3 spans 15 amino acids. Germline lookup yields CDR1 SGHTA and CDR2 FQGNSA. Trimming took 0 bases from V and 5 from J, leaving 10 bases between them. Concerning this clone: Its antigen is not identified. The same CDR3 is also encoded by other DNA sequences in this sample.

This TCR came from a man in his late teens or twenties in good health. The V gene is TRBV7-2, the J gene TRBJ2-2, with D perhaps TRBD1 (6 bases). The sequenced sample consisted of naive CD4+ T cells sorted from blood. Subset given: CD45RA+ positively selected. Here the CDR3 DNA reads TGTGCCAGCAGCTTAGCCAGGGGCGGGACCGGGGAGCTGTTTTTT. This sequence encodes CASSLARGGTGELFF. Complete variable domain (other parts from reference TRBV7-2 and TRBJ2-2): GAGVSQSPSNKVTEKGKDVELRCDPISGHTALYWYRQSLGQGLEFLIYFQGNSAPDKSGLPSDRFSAERTGGSVSTLTIQRTQQEDSAVYLCASSLARGGTGELFFGEGSRLTVL.